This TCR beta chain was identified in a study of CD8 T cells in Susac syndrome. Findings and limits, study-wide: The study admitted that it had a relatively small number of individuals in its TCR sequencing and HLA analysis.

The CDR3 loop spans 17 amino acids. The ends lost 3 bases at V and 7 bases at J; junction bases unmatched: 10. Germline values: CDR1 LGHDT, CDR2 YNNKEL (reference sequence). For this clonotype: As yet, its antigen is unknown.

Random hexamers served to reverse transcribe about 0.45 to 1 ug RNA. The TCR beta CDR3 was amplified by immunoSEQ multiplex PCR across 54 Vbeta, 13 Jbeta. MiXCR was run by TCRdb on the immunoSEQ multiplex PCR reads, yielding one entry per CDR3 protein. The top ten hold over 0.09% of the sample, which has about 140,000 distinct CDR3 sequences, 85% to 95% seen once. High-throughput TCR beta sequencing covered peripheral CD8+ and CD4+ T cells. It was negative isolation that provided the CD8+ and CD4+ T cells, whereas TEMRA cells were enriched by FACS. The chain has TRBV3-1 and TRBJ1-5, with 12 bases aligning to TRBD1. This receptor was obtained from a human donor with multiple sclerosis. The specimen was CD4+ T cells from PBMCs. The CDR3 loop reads CASSQARGQGAGQPQHF. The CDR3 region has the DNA TGTGCCAGCAGCCAGGCCCGGGGACAGGGGGCGGGACAGCCCCAGCATTTT.